The clone carrying this TCR beta chain was detected ten times or more. Its antigen is undetermined. TCR alpha and TCR beta cDNA libraries carrying sample barcodes and UMIs came from 5'RACE with constant-segment primers. One entry per CDR3 protein, called by TCRdb with MiXCR from the 5' RACE reads. The table lists 140,000 to 150,000 distinct CDR3 sequences, about 5.5% of them singletons, with 2% to 2.5% in the top ten. This sample is drawn from a study of T-cell memory formation after mild COVID-19. Study-wide results and caveats: The study found balanced CD4/CD8 in clones contracting day 15 to 85 and a CD4+ lean in later expanders. Clones from the second wave (peaking day 37) had unconfirmed SARS-CoV-2 specificity. CM and EM subsets held most contracting CD4+ clones; EMRA held CD8+ ones.

CDR1 is SGHTA and CDR2 is FQGNSA in the germline V gene. J was trimmed by 2 bases and V by 3 bases; bases with no gene match: 3. CDR3 length equals 15 residues. The sequenced material came from PBMCs or a T cell subset sorted from them (not recorded which). The source is an adult woman who had mild COVID-19 (a few samples of this study predate the infection). Cell type and time point are not known. The J gene is TRBJ1-2, the V gene TRBV7-2; 10 bases are a match to TRBD1. In DNA, the CDR3 is TGTGCCAGCAGCTTTCCGGGACAGGGGAACTATGGCTACACCTTC. Amino acid sequence: CASSFPGQGNYGYTF.